Following are 8 T cell receptor beta chains from one sample sequenced in a study of a mutant IDH1 vaccine in newly diagnosed glioma. Sequencing used immunoSEQ multiplex PCR; TCRdb keeps in-frame clones, though not all of them. The sample includes 80,000 to 100,000 clones, 82% seen only once; the top ten take 5.3%. Time point in this sample: baseline, week 1 (first vaccination visit). Documented treatment: pre-vaccination baseline after standard-of-care therapy. Source: PBMCs, taken from a glioma patient treated with radiotherapy, temozolomide or both. These TCRs come from a man between 35 and 55 years old with glioma. Some clones in this sample may be carry-over from other donors' samples.

The chain employs TRBV30 and TRBJ1-5; D may be TRBD1 (6 bases). This CDR3 region has 13 residues. CDR1 and CDR2 (germline): GTSNPN, SVGIG (reference sequence). V was clipped by 5 bases and J by 4 bases, with 12 bases between them. CDR3 in DNA: TGTGCCTGGTCGGGGGGGCCAAATCAGCCCCAGCATTTT. This encodes CAWSGGPNQPQHF.

This rearrangement joins TRBV6-1 to TRBJ1-3; D not certain. Trimming took 0 bases from V and 0 from J, leaving 12 bases between them. Per the germline V gene, CDR1 is MNHNS and CDR2 is SASEGT. The CDR3 spans 17 residues. The CDR3, as DNA: TGTGCCAGCAGTGAAGCGCTTCTGGGGATCTCTGGAAACACCATATATTTT. Its translation: CASSEALLGISGNTIYF.

V gene TRBV25-1 combines with J gene TRBJ1-2, with D unresolved. The V end lost 3 bases, the J end lost 3 bases, and 11 bases lay between the germline ends. CDR1 MGHDK and CDR2 SYGVNS come from the germline V gene. The CDR3 is 14 amino acids. The CDR3 protein is CASSDPSSYYGYTF. The CDR3 DNA reads TGTGCCAGCAGTGATCCTTCCAGCTACTATGGCTACACCTTC.

This clone is a singleton in its sample. J is TRBJ2-3 and V is TRBV6-6; TRBD2 matches 7 bases. The CDR3 has 14 residues. CDR1 and CDR2 from the germline V gene are MNHNY and SVGAGI (reference sequence). With V trimmed by 6 bases and J by 0 bases, 3 bases remained unmatched. In nucleotides, the CDR3 is TGTGCCAGCAGCTTGGGGGGGAGCACAGATACGCAGTATTTT. It yields the protein CASSLGGSTDTQYF.

The V call is TRBV5-6, the J call TRBJ2-7; no definite D call. Germline-derived CDR1 and CDR2 are SGHDT and YYEEEE. The V and J ends lost 1 base and 2 bases respectively, with 10 bases between them. The CDR3 sequence is 14 residues long. The CDR3 region has the DNA TGTGCCAGCAGCTTGTGGCAGTCCGCCTACGAGCAGTACTTC. Protein: CASSLWQSAYEQYF.

The chain carries TRBV30 and TRBJ2-5; D unclear. Per germline, CDR1 GTSNPN and CDR2 SVGIG (reference sequence). This CDR3 is built from 14 residues. The V gene lost 0 bases and the J gene lost 4 bases, with 12 bases spanning the gap. The CDR3 coding sequence is TGTGCCTGGAGTGTAGTAAAACCGAGAGAGACCCAGTACTTC. It translates to CAWSVVKPRETQYF.

The sample holds a few counts of this clone. The J gene is TRBJ2-7, the V gene TRBV2; maybe TRBD1 (6 bases). Trimming shortened V by 0 bases and J by 5 bases, and 14 bases separated the two germline ends. The germline gives CDR1 SNHLY, CDR2 FYNNEI. CDR3 size: 15 residues. The CDR3, as DNA: TGTGCCAGCAGTGAAGCGCAGGGGATGGTCAACGAGCAGTACTTC. Its protein product is CASSEAQGMVNEQYF.

This clone was seen a handful of times. The genes are TRBV6-5 and TRBJ2-7; 10 positions agree with TRBD2. This CDR3 is built from 14 residues. Germline values: CDR1 MNHEY, CDR2 SVGAGI. With 5 bases clipped from V and 4 bases from J, the junction kept 5 bases outside the gene matches. This CDR3 is CASSPTSGVYEQYF. The CDR3 DNA reads TGTGCCAGCAGTCCTACTAGCGGGGTGTACGAGCAGTACTTC.